This TCR beta chain is drawn from a study of PD-L1 blockade in urothelial cancer. Study-level background: Intravenous atezolizumab, 1,200 mg every 3 weeks, was begun by patients at some point between 2013 and 2014. Study-wide results and limits: More expansion of tumor-associated blood clones, seen at 3 weeks, marked durable-benefit patients.

Measured with immunoSEQ multiplex PCR; TCRdb has only the in-frame clones, and not every one. Altogether more than 90,000 clones are present, about 91% being singletons, with the ten largest covering approximately 3.5%. Time point: peripheral blood 6 weeks after treatment start. In regard to this clone: Its antigen is currently unknown.

Germline lookup yields CDR1 MNHNS and CDR2 SASEGT. The CDR3 has 14 residues. The V gene lost 1 base and the J gene lost 3 bases, with 10 bases spanning the gap. The rearrangement joins TRBV6-1 to TRBJ2-7, with a weak D call TRBD1 (5 bases). Specimen: PBMCs, collected around atezolizumab (anti-PD-L1) treatment. The receptor was isolated from a man in his 60s with urothelial cancer. The CDR3 DNA is TGTGCCAGCAGTGAAGAGGGGAACCGCTACGAGCAGTACTTC. Translating it yields CASSEEGNRYEQYF.